The clone carrying this TCR beta chain was observed many times. The data derive from a study of human T cells and chemical hapten exposure. Germline lookup yields CDR1 SGHTA and CDR2 FQGNSA. The CDR3 loop spans 15 amino acids. The V gene end was trimmed by 1 base and the J gene end by 4 bases; junction bases not matched to a gene: 4. Unique molecular identifiers were attached to individual cDNA molecules within the library. In the original analysis: Sample TCR totals centred on a median of approximately 96,000, ranging about 20,000 to 690,600. TCRdb reanalysed the RACE reads using MiXCR and keeps one entry per CDR3 protein. These V and J calls rely on TCRdb rather than the paper's analysis. Counted here are roughly 380,000 distinct CDR3 sequences, 4.5% to 5.5% occurring once; the ten biggest clones make up roughly 2.6%. The time point is: pre-sensitization, week 0. Treatment defined: therapeutic diphenylcyclopropenone sensitization with weekly scalp DPC.

The chain is built from TRBV7-2 and TRBJ2-7; TRBD1 agrees at 10 bases. This material consisted of whole blood, taken in connection with sensitization to the hapten diphenylcyclopropenone (DPC). This receptor was obtained from a woman aged 50 to 65 with alopecia areata. Some clones in this sample may be carry-over from other donors' samples. The CDR3 coding sequence is TGTGCCAGCAGCTTAGAAAGGACAGGGGGGTACGAGCAGTACTTC. Protein product: CASSLERTGGYEQYF.